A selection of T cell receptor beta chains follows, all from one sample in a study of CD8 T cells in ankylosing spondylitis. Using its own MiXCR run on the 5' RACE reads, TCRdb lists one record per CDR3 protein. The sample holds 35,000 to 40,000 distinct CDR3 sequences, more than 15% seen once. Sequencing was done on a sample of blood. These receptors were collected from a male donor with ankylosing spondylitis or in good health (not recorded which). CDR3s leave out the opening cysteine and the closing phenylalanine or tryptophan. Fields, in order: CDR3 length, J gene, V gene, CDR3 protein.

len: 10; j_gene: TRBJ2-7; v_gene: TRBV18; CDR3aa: ASSALTYEQY
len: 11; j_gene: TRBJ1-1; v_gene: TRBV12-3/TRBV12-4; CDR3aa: ASRSGWNTEAF
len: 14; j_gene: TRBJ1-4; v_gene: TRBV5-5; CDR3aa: ASSDHRVGGGEKLF
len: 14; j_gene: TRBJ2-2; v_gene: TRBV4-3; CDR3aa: ASSQDQPKNTGELF
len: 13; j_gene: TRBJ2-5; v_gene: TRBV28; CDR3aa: ASSSGTSVQETQY
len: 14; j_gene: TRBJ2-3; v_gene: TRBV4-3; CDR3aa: ASSQDRRGGGDTQY
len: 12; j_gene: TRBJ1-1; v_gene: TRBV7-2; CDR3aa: ASSLLNRNTEAF
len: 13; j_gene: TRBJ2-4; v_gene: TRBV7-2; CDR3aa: ASSLSTGRQDIQY
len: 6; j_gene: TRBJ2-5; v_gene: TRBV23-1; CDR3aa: DRETQY
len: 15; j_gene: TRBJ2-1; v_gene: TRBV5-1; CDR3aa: ASSPFGGRGAHNEQF
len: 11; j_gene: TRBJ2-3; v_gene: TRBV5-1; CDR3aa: ASGQRELDTQY
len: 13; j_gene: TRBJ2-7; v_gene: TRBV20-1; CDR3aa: SARDGRTPSYEQY
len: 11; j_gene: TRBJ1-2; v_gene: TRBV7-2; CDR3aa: ASSDPPGYGYT
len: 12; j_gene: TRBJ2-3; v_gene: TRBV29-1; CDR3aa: SVDTSGGHDTQY
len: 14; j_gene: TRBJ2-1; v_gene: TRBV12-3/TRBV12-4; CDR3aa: ASSSPGQSSYNEQF
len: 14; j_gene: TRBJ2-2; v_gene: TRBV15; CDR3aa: ATKRMETSNTGELF
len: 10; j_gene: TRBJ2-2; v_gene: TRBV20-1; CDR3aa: SASEGPGELF
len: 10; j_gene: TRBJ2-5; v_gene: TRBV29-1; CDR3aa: SVSYSQETQY
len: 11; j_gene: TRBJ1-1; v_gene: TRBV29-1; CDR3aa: SVFQTLNTEAF
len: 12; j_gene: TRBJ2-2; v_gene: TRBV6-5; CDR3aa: ASSRDRESGELF
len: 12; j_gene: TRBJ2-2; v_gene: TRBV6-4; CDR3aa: ASSGGIDTGELF
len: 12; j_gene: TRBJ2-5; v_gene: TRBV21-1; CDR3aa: ASNSDRPQETQY
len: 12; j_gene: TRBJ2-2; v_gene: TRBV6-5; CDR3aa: ASSKGLRTGELF
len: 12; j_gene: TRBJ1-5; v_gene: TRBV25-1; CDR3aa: ASSEQGFNQPQH
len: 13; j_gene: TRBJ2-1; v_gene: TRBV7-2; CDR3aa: ASSATRTIYNEQF
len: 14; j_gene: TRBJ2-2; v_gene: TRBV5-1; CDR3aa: ASSLVGQPNTGELF
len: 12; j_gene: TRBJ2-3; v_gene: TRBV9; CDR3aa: ASSVSGYGDTQY
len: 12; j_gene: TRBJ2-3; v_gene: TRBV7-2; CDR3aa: ASSLRGSTDTQY
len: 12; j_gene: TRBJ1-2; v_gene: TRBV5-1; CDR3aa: ASSKDRGQNGYT
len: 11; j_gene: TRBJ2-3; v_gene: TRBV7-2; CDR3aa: ASSLEGADTQY
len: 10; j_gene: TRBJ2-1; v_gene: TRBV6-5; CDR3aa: ARTRAYNEQF
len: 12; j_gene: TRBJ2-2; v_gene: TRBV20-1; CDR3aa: SARAPRGTGELF
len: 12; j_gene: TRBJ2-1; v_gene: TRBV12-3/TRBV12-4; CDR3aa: ASSSSQRANEQF
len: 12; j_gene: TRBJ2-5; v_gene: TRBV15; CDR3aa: ATSRDPVQETQY
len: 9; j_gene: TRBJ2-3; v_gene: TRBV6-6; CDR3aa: ASSSRDTQY
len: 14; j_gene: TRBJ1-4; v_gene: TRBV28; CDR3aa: ASSSREGIPNEKLF
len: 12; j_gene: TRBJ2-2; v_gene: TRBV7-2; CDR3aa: ASREQGHTGELF
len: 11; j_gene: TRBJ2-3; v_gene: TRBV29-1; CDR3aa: SVERLGTDTQY
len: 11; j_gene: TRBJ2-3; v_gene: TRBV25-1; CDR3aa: ASSRRTTDTQY
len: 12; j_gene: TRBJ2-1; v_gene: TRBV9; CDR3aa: ASSVATGREAQF
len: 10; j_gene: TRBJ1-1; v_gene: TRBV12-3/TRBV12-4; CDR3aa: ASSPEGTEAF
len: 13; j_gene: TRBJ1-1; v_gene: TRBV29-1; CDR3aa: SVVRAGGKNTEAF
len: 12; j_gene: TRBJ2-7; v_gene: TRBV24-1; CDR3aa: ATSDSGHLYEQY
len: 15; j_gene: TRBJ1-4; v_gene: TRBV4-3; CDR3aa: ASSQMAARGIGEKLF
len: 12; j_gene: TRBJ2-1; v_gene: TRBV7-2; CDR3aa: ASSLSQGRDEQF
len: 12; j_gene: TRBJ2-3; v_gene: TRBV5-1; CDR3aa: ASSLGQGVDTQY
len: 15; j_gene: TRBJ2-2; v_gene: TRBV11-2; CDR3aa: ASRGTSGSWNTGELF
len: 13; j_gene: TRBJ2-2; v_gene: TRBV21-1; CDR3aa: AILRSPANTGELF
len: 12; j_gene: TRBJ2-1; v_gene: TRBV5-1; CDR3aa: ASSGAGTYNEQF
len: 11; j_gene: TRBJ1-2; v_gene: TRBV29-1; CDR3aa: SVRWTGAYGYT
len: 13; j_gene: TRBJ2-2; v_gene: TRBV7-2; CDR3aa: ASSPGLAVTGELF
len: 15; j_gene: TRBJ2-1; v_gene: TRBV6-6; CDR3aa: ASSSSHVSGRASEQF
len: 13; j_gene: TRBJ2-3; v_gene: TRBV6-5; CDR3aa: ASHRTGGQPDTQY
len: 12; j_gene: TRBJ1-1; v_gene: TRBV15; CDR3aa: ATAKTRGLTEAF